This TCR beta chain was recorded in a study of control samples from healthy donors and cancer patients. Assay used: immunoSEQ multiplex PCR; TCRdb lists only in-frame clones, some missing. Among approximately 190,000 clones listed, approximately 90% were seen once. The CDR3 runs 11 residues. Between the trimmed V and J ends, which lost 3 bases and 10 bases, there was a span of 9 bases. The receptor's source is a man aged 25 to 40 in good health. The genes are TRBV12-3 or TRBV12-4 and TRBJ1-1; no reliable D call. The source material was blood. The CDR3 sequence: CASSFSALAFF. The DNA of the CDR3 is TGTGCCAGCAGTTTTTCTGCTTTAGCTTTCTTT.